These 13 T cell receptor beta chains were sequenced from one sample in a study of CD8 T cells in Susac syndrome. About 0.45 to 1 ug RNA was reverse transcribed with random hexamers. In TCRdb, the immunoSEQ multiplex PCR reads were re-called with MiXCR into one record per CDR3 protein. The sample holds 190,000 or so distinct CDR3 sequences, 95% seen once. Sequenced material: CD4+ T cells from PBMCs. Receptors were obtained from a human donor with multiple sclerosis.

The gene calls are TRBV28 and TRBJ2-3; maybe TRBD2 (5 bases). Germline V CDR1 and CDR2: MDHEN, SYDVKM. The CDR3 spans 12 residues. V lost 11 bases and J 2 bases, leaving 11 bases between the germline ends. CDR3 region: CAVSRDTDTQYF. The CDR3 DNA reads as TGTGCCGTCTCCCGGGACACAGATACGCAGTATTTT.

The CDR3 sequence: CASSPQPGLYNEQFF. CDR3 in DNA: TGTGCCAGCAGCCCGCAGCCCGGGCTCTACAATGAGCAGTTCTTC. The chain is built from TRBV9 and TRBJ2-1; D remains ambiguous. Germline loops: CDR1 SGDLS, CDR2 YYNGEE. V was clipped by 4 bases and J by 3 bases, with 14 bases between them. This CDR3 region has 15 residues. Together with reference TRBV9 and TRBJ2-1, the CDR3 gives the full variable domain: DSGVTQTPKHLITATGQRVTLRCSPRSGDLSVYWYQQSLDQGLQFLIQYYNGEERAKGNILERFSAQQFPDLHSELNLSSLELGDSALYFCASSPQPGLYNEQFFGPGTRLTVL.

This rearrangement joins TRBV18 to TRBJ2-7; D unresolved. V lost 4 bases and J lost 2, with 9 bases in between. The CDR3 length is 13 residues. Germline V gene sequence: CDR1 KGHSH, CDR2 LQKENI. In DNA form, the CDR3 reads TGTGCCAGCTCACTCAGCAGAACCTACGAGCAGTACTTC. Amino acid sequence: CASSLSRTYEQYF. The variable domain in full, with the rest retrieved from reference TRBV18 and TRBJ2-7, is NAGVMQNPRHLVRRRGQEARLRCSPMKGHSHVYWYRQLPEEGLKFMVYLQKENIIDESGMPKERFSAEFPKEGPSILRIQQVVRGDSAAYFCASSLSRTYEQYFGPGTRLTVT.

The chain carries TRBV14 and TRBJ1-2; no clear D. Deletions cut 4 bases from V and 2 bases from J, with 11 bases between. This CDR3 comprises 14 residues. Germline V gene data show CDR1 as SGHDN and CDR2 as FVKESK. The CDR3 nucleotides read TGTGCCAGCAGCCCCCTTCGGGCAAACTATGGCTACACCTTC. It is translated as CASSPLRANYGYTF.

V gene TRBV6-1 combines with J gene TRBJ2-3; D is possibly TRBD1 (7 bases). Germline CDR1 reads MNHNS; CDR2 reads SASEGT. V was trimmed by 6 bases and J by 1 base, leaving 20 bases between them. CDR3 size: 17 residues. This CDR3 reads CASSSQGGPRRTDTQYF. The DNA for the CDR3 is TGTGCCAGCAGCTCCCAGGGGGGCCCCCGACGCACAGATACGCAGTATTTT.

This CDR3 is CSASNGYTF. CDR3 nucleotides: TGCAGTGCTAGTAATGGCTACACCTTC. This chain joins TRBV20-1 and TRBJ1-2; D unclear. V dropped 3 bases and J dropped 6 bases, with 2 bases sitting between them. Per the germline V gene, CDR1 is DFQATT and CDR2 is SNEGSKA (reference sequence). The CDR3 runs to 9 residues.

The rearrangement uses TRBV29-1 and TRBJ1-4, with 10 bases aligning to TRBD1. The CDR3 spans 12 residues. The germline V gene has CDR1 SQVTM and CDR2 ANQGSEA. V trimming: 4 bases; J trimming: 8 bases; junction bases outside the gene matches: 1. The CDR3 DNA sequence: TGCAGCGTTGGACAGGGGGCCGAAAAACTGTTTTTT. It encodes CSVGQGAEKLFF.

The genes are TRBV27 and TRBJ2-1; tentatively, D is TRBD1 (6 bases). Per the germline V gene, CDR1 is MNHEY and CDR2 is SMNVEV (reference sequence). V was cut by 4 bases and J by 0 bases, with 10 bases left in between. The CDR3 is 15 residues long. CDR3 coding DNA: TGTGCCAGCAGTTCCCGACAGGACTCCTACAATGAGCAGTTCTTC. It specifies CASSSRQDSYNEQFF.

This rearrangement joins TRBV15 to TRBJ2-5; 11 positions agree with TRBD2. CDR3 length equals 17 residues. Germline V gene lookup returns CDR1 LNHNV and CDR2 YYDKDF (reference sequence). Trimming took 0 bases from V and 1 from J; bases not matched to a gene: 4. The chain's CDR3 is CATSRDHTSGGQETQYF. The CDR3 DNA reads TGTGCCACCAGCAGAGATCACACTAGCGGGGGCCAAGAGACCCAGTACTTC.

The genes are TRBV20-1 and TRBJ1-2, with 7 bases matching TRBD1. The CDR3 length is 11 residues. The junction had 5 bases not matched to a gene; V was cut back by 5 bases and J by 8 bases. Germline-derived CDR1 and CDR2 are DFQATT and SNEGSKA (reference sequence). This chain's CDR3 is CSADRAGGYTF. CDR3 coding DNA: TGCAGTGCTGACAGGGCTGGCGGCTACACCTTC.

The rearrangement links TRBV7-2 to TRBJ2-5; D gene unclear. V was trimmed by 8 bases and J by 1 base, leaving 11 bases between them. Germline V gene lookup returns CDR1 SGHTA and CDR2 FQGNSA. CDR3 length equals 13 residues. This CDR3 is CASLRAPQETQYF. In nucleotides, the CDR3 is TGTGCCAGCCTGAGAGCGCCCCAAGAGACCCAGTACTTC. Together with reference TRBV7-2 and TRBJ2-5, the CDR3 gives the full variable domain: GAGVSQSPSNKVTEKGKDVELRCDPISGHTALYWYRQSLGQGLEFLIYFQGNSAPDKSGLPSDRFSAERTGGSVSTLTIQRTQQEDSAVYLCASLRAPQETQYFGPGTRLLVL.

The chain is built from TRBV5-1 and TRBJ1-4; 7 positions agree with TRBD1. V was pared by 0 bases and J by 8 bases, with 4 bases of the junction left unmatched. This CDR3 has 14 amino acids. Germline V gene lookup returns CDR1 SGHRS and CDR2 YFSETQ. Here the CDR3 DNA reads TGCGCCAGCAGCTTGGGGGACAGTCGGGAAAAACTGTTTTTT. This sequence encodes CASSLGDSREKLFF.

The chain is built from TRBV12-3 or TRBV12-4 and TRBJ1-6; unclear D gene. With 6 bases removed from V and 5 bases from J, the gap between germline ends came to 14 bases. This CDR3 contains 15 residues. Here the CDR3 reads CASSPTPVNNSPLHF. The CDR3 nucleotides read TGTGCCAGCAGCCCGACCCCGGTAAATAATTCACCCCTCCACTTT.